One sample yielded the 3 T cell receptor beta chains listed below, sequenced in a study of long-term antiretroviral therapy in people with HIV. Assay version v3.0 of immunoSEQ was used, and it was run at survey level. The data were produced by immunoSEQ multiplex PCR, yet TCRdb's version contains in-frame clones alone and is incomplete. Here the sample spans roughly 28,000 clones, 75% to 95% being singletons. Sequenced material: unsorted PBMCs, taken more than 5 years after starting antiretroviral therapy. The receptors originated from a woman aged 40 to 49 with HIV.

This clone was picked up one time. The rearrangement joins TRBV5-6 to TRBJ1-2; D gene uncertain. Germline CDR1 SGHDT, CDR2 YYEEEE. The CDR3 covers 15 residues. Trimming removed 0 bases from V and 4 bases from J, with 13 bases in between. The CDR3 bases are TGTGCCAGCAGCTTGGAGCGGATCCTGAGCTATGGCTACACCTTC. Protein sequence: CASSLERILSYGYTF.

The chain uses TRBV6-5 and TRBJ1-2; possibly TRBD1 for D (5 bases). In germline, CDR1 is MNHEY, CDR2 SVGAGI. V lost 2 bases, J lost 4 bases, and 14 bases lay in between. CDR3 size: 15 residues. DNA of the CDR3: TGTGCCAGCAGTTACGCCCGGGACCTTTTCTATGGCTACACCTTC. This sequence encodes CASSYARDLFYGYTF.

The chain links TRBV15 to TRBJ1-1; tentative D call: TRBD1 (6 bases). Germline V CDR1 and CDR2: LNHNV, YYDKDF (reference sequence). The CDR3 extends over 14 amino acids. Trimming cost V 3 bases and J 6 bases, with 14 bases left between them. The CDR3 sequence: CATSRGAGVAEAFF. DNA for the CDR3: TGTGCCACCAGCAGGGGGGCAGGCGTCGCTGAAGCTTTCTTT.